Listed below are T cell receptor beta chains from one sample, sequenced in a study of immune cell composition in non-small cell lung cancer. Assay: immunoSEQ multiplex PCR; the TCRdb copy retains only in-frame clones and omits some. The sample lists thousands of clones, 76% occurring once. Sequenced input: lung tumor tissue. Receptor source: a human donor with non-small cell lung cancer. Both conserved end residues are trimmed from each CDR3. Each record gives: J gene, V gene, CDR3 protein.

TRBJ2-6	TRBV11-2	ASSFLISGANVLT
TRBJ1-1	TRBV29-1	SVEVSPGQGEAF
TRBJ2-7	TRBV11-2	ASSLLARDYEQY
TRBJ2-4	TRBV14	ASSQESTVAKNIQY
TRBJ2-1	TRBV27	ASSTRTSGLNNEQF
TRBJ2-7	TRBV5-6	ASSLRPHGSYEQY
TRBJ1-1	TRBV11-1	ASSHQGGDTEAF
TRBJ2-7	TRBV28	ASSSHLLLAGGLYEQY
TRBJ1-2	TRBV28	ASSPQGSYGYT
TRBJ1-1	TRBV19	ASTRTGATEAF
TRBJ2-1	TRBV19	ASSPMGSPTYNEQF
TRBJ1-5	TRBV5-5	ASSLAGRAGGNQPQH
TRBJ1-3	TRBV19	ASSIRLEGNTIY
TRBJ2-5	TRBV7-3	ASSPFGPGGGRPGWETQY